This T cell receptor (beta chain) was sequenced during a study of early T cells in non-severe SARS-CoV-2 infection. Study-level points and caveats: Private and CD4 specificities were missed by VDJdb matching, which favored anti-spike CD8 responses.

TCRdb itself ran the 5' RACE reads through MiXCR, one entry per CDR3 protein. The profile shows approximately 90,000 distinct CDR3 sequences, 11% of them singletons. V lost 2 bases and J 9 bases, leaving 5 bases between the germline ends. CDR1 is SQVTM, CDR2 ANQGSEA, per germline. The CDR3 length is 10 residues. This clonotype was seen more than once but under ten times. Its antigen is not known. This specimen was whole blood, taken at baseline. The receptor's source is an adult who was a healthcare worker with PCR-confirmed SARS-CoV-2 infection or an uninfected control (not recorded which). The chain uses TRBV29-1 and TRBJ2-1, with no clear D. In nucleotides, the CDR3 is TGCAGCGTTGAACAAGTTGAGCAGTTCTTC. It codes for CSVEQVEQFF.